This TCR beta chain was sequenced during a study of OX40 agonist ivuxolimab in advanced cancers. Study-wide background: Antecedent anti-PD-1, anti-PD-L1 or anti-CTLA-4 therapy was permissible, with under 50% having received some. Partial responses were achieved by three patients, one with hepatocellular carcinoma and two with cutaneous melanoma.

Study outcomes and limitations: The investigators did not determine what antigen specificity the expanded peripheral T cells had. Doses of 0.1 to 3.0 mg/kg were accompanied by clonal expansion of CD4+ and CD8+ blood T cells by week 6.

As to this clone: The antigen is undetermined.

Clones were sequenced by immunoSEQ multiplex PCR, and TCRdb holds only the in-frame ones, with some missing. This table holds approximately 22,000 clones, over 75% found once. V gave up 1 base and J gave up 5 bases, with 12 bases separating them. This CDR3 spans 14 amino acids. CDR1 and CDR2 from the germline V gene are SGHRS and YFSETQ. Sequenced material: CD4+ or CD8+ T cells sorted from blood, taken in a trial of the OX40 agonist ivuxolimab. The receptor comes from an adult with an advanced solid tumor such as melanoma, head and neck, liver or kidney cancer. The genes are TRBV5-1 and TRBJ2-5; D is undetermined. The CDR3 here is CASSLTVPPETQYF. In nucleotides, the CDR3 is TGCGCCAGCAGCTTGACAGTGCCCCCGGAGACCCAGTACTTC.